The rows below give T cell receptor beta chains drawn from one sample of a study of T-cell reconstitution after alpha-beta-depleted transplantation in children. MiXCR, run by TCRdb on the PCR reads, gives a single entry per CDR3 protein. The repertoire holds about 300,000 distinct CDR3 sequences, with over 9% as singletons. The material was PBMCs, obtained before TCRalphabeta/CD19-depleted stem cell transplant. The origin of the receptors is a boy in the first two years of life with acute myeloid leukemia, due to receive a stem cell transplant. CDR3s include the opening cysteine and the closing phenylalanine or tryptophan. Each record gives: CDR3 DNA, CDR3 protein, D gene, CDR3 length, clone size, J gene, V gene. The D gene is left open where the match is weak. Clone size is not always given. Where it is, it says once, few, many or a class for expanded clones.

cdr3_nt: TGTGCCAGCAGCTTACAGCGGGCGCCCTCCTACGAGCAGTACTTC
cdr3_aa: CASSLQRAPSYEQYF
d_call: NA
cdr3_length: 15
clone_size: NA
j_call: TRBJ2-7
v_call: TRBV7-9

cdr3_nt: TGTGCCAGCGGGGGCAGAGGCGCTACTGAAGCTTTCTTT
cdr3_aa: CASGGRGATEAFF
d_call: NA
cdr3_length: 13
clone_size: many
j_call: TRBJ1-1
v_call: TRBV6-2/TRBV6-3

cdr3_nt: TGTGCCAGCAGTTCTGGATATAAACCGGGCCCCGATACGCAGTATTTT
cdr3_aa: CASSSGYKPGPDTQYF
d_call: NA
cdr3_length: 16
clone_size: many
j_call: TRBJ2-3
v_call: TRBV6-5

cdr3_nt: TGTGCCAGCAGAGGGGACAGGGGGCGAGAGCAGTACTTC
cdr3_aa: CASRGDRGREQYF
d_call: TRBD1
cdr3_length: 13
clone_size: NA
j_call: TRBJ2-7
v_call: TRBV12-3/TRBV12-4

cdr3_nt: TGTGCCAGCAGCTTGTACATGGCTAGCGGGGGGCCATACCAAGAGACCCAGTACTTC
cdr3_aa: CASSLYMASGGPYQETQYF
d_call: TRBD2
cdr3_length: 19
clone_size: NA
j_call: TRBJ2-5
v_call: TRBV5-6

cdr3_nt: TGCGCCAGCAGCTTGGGGCAGCGGGGGGCCTACAATGAGCAGTTCTTC
cdr3_aa: CASSLGQRGAYNEQFF
d_call: TRBD2
cdr3_length: 16
clone_size: few
j_call: TRBJ2-1
v_call: TRBV5-1

cdr3_nt: TGTGCCAGCAGGCCGCTTCGGGACGCCTACGAGCAGTACTTC
cdr3_aa: CASRPLRDAYEQYF
d_call: NA
cdr3_length: 14
clone_size: NA
j_call: TRBJ2-7
v_call: TRBV2

cdr3_nt: TGTGCCAGCAGTCACCCCGGTCCACGGCGGCATGAGCAGTTCTTC
cdr3_aa: CASSHPGPRRHEQFF
d_call: NA
cdr3_length: 15
clone_size: many
j_call: TRBJ2-1
v_call: TRBV6-2/TRBV6-3

cdr3_nt: TGTGCCATCAGTGAGGGCTTAATTAGCTCCTACGAGCAGTACTTC
cdr3_aa: CAISEGLISSYEQYF
d_call: NA
cdr3_length: 15
clone_size: many
j_call: TRBJ2-7
v_call: TRBV10-3

cdr3_nt: TGCGCCAGCAGCCAAGTTTTTGCGGGGGGTTGGGGGGAGCTGTTTTTT
cdr3_aa: CASSQVFAGGWGELFF
d_call: TRBD2
cdr3_length: 16
clone_size: many
j_call: TRBJ2-2
v_call: TRBV4-1

cdr3_nt: TGCGCCAGCAGCCAAGGGGCAGGGAATTCACCCCTCCACTTT
cdr3_aa: CASSQGAGNSPLHF
d_call: NA
cdr3_length: 14
clone_size: many
j_call: TRBJ1-6
v_call: TRBV4-3

cdr3_nt: TGTGCCAGCAGCTTATTCGCCGGGGGAACAGATACGCAGTATTTT
cdr3_aa: CASSLFAGGTDTQYF
d_call: NA
cdr3_length: 15
clone_size: many
j_call: TRBJ2-3
v_call: TRBV7-9

cdr3_nt: TGTGCCAGCAGGGGGGACAGCTACCTCAAAAACATTCAGTACTTC
cdr3_aa: CASRGDSYLKNIQYF
d_call: TRBD1
cdr3_length: 15
clone_size: NA
j_call: TRBJ2-4
v_call: TRBV6-1

cdr3_nt: TGTGCCAGCAGTTTAATGGGACAGGGGGAATCACCCCTCCACTTT
cdr3_aa: CASSLMGQGESPLHF
d_call: TRBD1
cdr3_length: 15
clone_size: NA
j_call: TRBJ1-6
v_call: TRBV12-3/TRBV12-4

cdr3_nt: TGTGCCAGCAGCTTTGGAAACTATGGCTACACCTTC
cdr3_aa: CASSFGNYGYTF
d_call: NA
cdr3_length: 12
clone_size: few
j_call: TRBJ1-2
v_call: TRBV7-9

cdr3_nt: TGCGCCAGCAGTCCTCTGCGCCCGGAAGGAGTTACGCAGTATTTT
cdr3_aa: CASSPLRPEGVTQYF
d_call: NA
cdr3_length: 15
clone_size: many
j_call: TRBJ2-3
v_call: TRBV5-1

cdr3_nt: TGTGCCAGCAGCGTGAATGGGCGGGGGGCCGGAGAGCAGTACTTC
cdr3_aa: CASSVNGRGAGEQYF
d_call: TRBD2
cdr3_length: 15
clone_size: many
j_call: TRBJ2-7
v_call: TRBV7-3

cdr3_nt: TGTGCCAGCAGGGGGCCTTGGAGTGAGACCCAGTACTTC
cdr3_aa: CASRGPWSETQYF
d_call: NA
cdr3_length: 13
clone_size: many
j_call: TRBJ2-5
v_call: TRBV28

cdr3_nt: TGCGCCAGCAGCCAAGACGGCGCTAGCGGGAGGGCTGATACGCAGTATTTT
cdr3_aa: CASSQDGASGRADTQYF
d_call: TRBD2
cdr3_length: 17
clone_size: few
j_call: TRBJ2-3
v_call: TRBV4-3

cdr3_nt: TGTGCCAGCAGCTACCCCTCCCGGCCCAACAGGGGGCTCCCAACAGATGAGCAGTTCTTC
cdr3_aa: CASSYPSRPNRGLPTDEQFF
d_call: TRBD1
cdr3_length: 20
clone_size: many
j_call: TRBJ2-1
v_call: TRBV11-1

cdr3_nt: TGTGCCAGCAGTTTAGTTACAGGGCACGAGCAGTACTTC
cdr3_aa: CASSLVTGHEQYF
d_call: NA
cdr3_length: 13
clone_size: many
j_call: TRBJ2-7
v_call: TRBV12-3/TRBV12-4

cdr3_nt: TGTGCCAGCAGTTGGACTAGCTGGGGAGAGACCCAGTACTTC
cdr3_aa: CASSWTSWGETQYF
d_call: TRBD2
cdr3_length: 14
clone_size: many
j_call: TRBJ2-5
v_call: TRBV28

cdr3_nt: TGTGCCAGCAGCCAAGATTATAGGGGGCAAGAGACCCAGTACTTC
cdr3_aa: CASSQDYRGQETQYF
d_call: NA
cdr3_length: 15
clone_size: many
j_call: TRBJ2-5
v_call: TRBV3-1

cdr3_nt: TGTGCCAGCAGTTACAAGGGGCAAGAGACCCAGTACTTC
cdr3_aa: CASSYKGQETQYF
d_call: NA
cdr3_length: 13
clone_size: many
j_call: TRBJ2-5
v_call: TRBV6-5

cdr3_nt: TGTGCCAGCAGCTTACGCCCAGCAGATACGCAGTATTTT
cdr3_aa: CASSLRPADTQYF
d_call: NA
cdr3_length: 13
clone_size: many
j_call: TRBJ2-3
v_call: TRBV7-3

cdr3_nt: TGCAGTACCTGGGATAGCGGGTTGACAGATACGCAGTATTTT
cdr3_aa: CSTWDSGLTDTQYF
d_call: TRBD2
cdr3_length: 14
clone_size: many
j_call: TRBJ2-3
v_call: TRBV20-1

cdr3_nt: TGTGCCAGCAGCTGGAGTGGGAAGGAGACCCAGTACTTC
cdr3_aa: CASSWSGKETQYF
d_call: NA
cdr3_length: 13
clone_size: many
j_call: TRBJ2-5
v_call: TRBV7-9

cdr3_nt: TGCGCCAGCAGCTACGGACAGGGGGCTGTTGGAGCTTTCTTT
cdr3_aa: CASSYGQGAVGAFF
d_call: TRBD1
cdr3_length: 14
clone_size: many
j_call: TRBJ1-1
v_call: TRBV5-1

cdr3_nt: TGTGCCACCAGTGATTGTGATACCCCGGACAGGGAAGCTTTCTTT
cdr3_aa: CATSDCDTPDREAFF
d_call: TRBD1
cdr3_length: 15
clone_size: NA
j_call: TRBJ1-1
v_call: TRBV24-1

cdr3_nt: TGTGCCACCAGTGACGGAGGGAGGACCCAGTACTTC
cdr3_aa: CATSDGGRTQYF
d_call: NA
cdr3_length: 12
clone_size: few
j_call: TRBJ2-5
v_call: TRBV24-1

cdr3_nt: TGTGCCAGCAGGGTGCGCGGCTTAGAGACCCAGTACTTC
cdr3_aa: CASRVRGLETQYF
d_call: NA
cdr3_length: 13
clone_size: many
j_call: TRBJ2-5
v_call: TRBV12-3/TRBV12-4

cdr3_nt: TGTGCCAGCAGCATCAGGGGCGGGCAGCCCCAGCATTTT
cdr3_aa: CASSIRGGQPQHF
d_call: NA
cdr3_length: 13
clone_size: many
j_call: TRBJ1-5
v_call: TRBV5-5

cdr3_nt: TGCAGTGCTAGCCAGGGGAGGTACGAGCAGTACTTC
cdr3_aa: CSASQGRYEQYF
d_call: NA
cdr3_length: 12
clone_size: many
j_call: TRBJ2-7
v_call: TRBV20-1

cdr3_nt: TGCAGCGTTCTAGAAGGGGAGCGGGGCAATGAGCAGTTCTTC
cdr3_aa: CSVLEGERGNEQFF
d_call: TRBD2
cdr3_length: 14
clone_size: many
j_call: TRBJ2-1
v_call: TRBV29-1

cdr3_nt: TGTGCCAGCAGCCTCCGAACCCCGGGACAGGGGTTGAACACTGAAGCTTTCTTT
cdr3_aa: CASSLRTPGQGLNTEAFF
d_call: TRBD1
cdr3_length: 18
clone_size: many
j_call: TRBJ1-1
v_call: TRBV7-8

cdr3_nt: TGCGCCAGCAGCTTGGCCGGGCAGTCCTATGAAAAACTGTTTTTT
cdr3_aa: CASSLAGQSYEKLFF
d_call: NA
cdr3_length: 15
clone_size: many
j_call: TRBJ1-4
v_call: TRBV5-1

cdr3_nt: TGTGCCACCAGCAGAGATCGGAGGCACTACGAGCAGTACTTC
cdr3_aa: CATSRDRRHYEQYF
d_call: NA
cdr3_length: 14
clone_size: many
j_call: TRBJ2-7
v_call: TRBV15

cdr3_nt: TGTGCCAGCAGCTTGGCCCCCGGACAGGACTACGAGCAGTACTTC
cdr3_aa: CASSLAPGQDYEQYF
d_call: TRBD1
cdr3_length: 15
clone_size: many
j_call: TRBJ2-7
v_call: TRBV5-5

cdr3_nt: TGTGCCAGCAGTTACCAGGGACACAGCGAGACCCAGTACTTC
cdr3_aa: CASSYQGHSETQYF
d_call: NA
cdr3_length: 14
clone_size: many
j_call: TRBJ2-5
v_call: TRBV6-5

cdr3_nt: TGCAGCGCCGGTGAGGGACAGGGATTGTTAGAGACCCAGTACTTC
cdr3_aa: CSAGEGQGLLETQYF
d_call: TRBD1
cdr3_length: 15
clone_size: few
j_call: TRBJ2-5
v_call: TRBV29-1

cdr3_nt: TGCAGTGCTAGCCTAGCGGTACAAGAGACCCAGTACTTC
cdr3_aa: CSASLAVQETQYF
d_call: TRBD2
cdr3_length: 13
clone_size: many
j_call: TRBJ2-5
v_call: TRBV20-1

cdr3_nt: TGTGCCAGCAGCGCACAGGGGAGGTGGAGGAACGGCTACACCTTC
cdr3_aa: CASSAQGRWRNGYTF
d_call: TRBD1
cdr3_length: 15
clone_size: many
j_call: TRBJ1-2
v_call: TRBV12-3/TRBV12-4